This T cell receptor (beta chain) was captured in a study of blood T cell repertoires in COVID-19. Study in general: Specimens from acute and convalescent COVID-19 originated in the United States, Italy and Spain. PBMCs, B-cell-depleted T cells, or T cells were the source of the cDNA or gDNA that made up the material.

Per the authors' pipeline: Nucleated cell counts were estimated from reference gene primer amplification. Here immunoSEQ multiplex PCR was the method, and the copy in TCRdb shows in-frame clones only, minus some. Clonal size and the V and J genes are those of that table, whereas D and trimming came from the DNA. Of 300,000 to 350,000 clones in the sample, 87% are singletons; the top ten hold approximately 9.3%. Seattle-derived patients entered the study during active infection and were followed longitudinally. V gave up 0 bases and J gave up 6 bases, with 12 bases separating them. Per germline, CDR1 MGHRA and CDR2 YSYEKL. This CDR3 is built from 16 residues.

Input material: peripheral blood. This TCR derives from a man aged 25 to 45 with COVID-19, enrolled during active disease. The chain carries TRBV4-1 and TRBJ1-6, with a weak D call TRBD1 (6 bases). CDR3 sequence: CASSQDQGGSNSPLHF. DNA for the CDR3: TGCGCCAGCAGCCAAGATCAAGGGGGATCTAATTCACCCCTCCACTTT.